The 3 T cell receptor beta chains in this list originate from one sample, sequenced in a study of regulatory T cells in long-lasting Graves disease. The time point is: newly diagnosed GD, antithyroid drugs for less than 3 months. RNA from PBMCs was the source of the TCR library. CDR3-region Arm-PCR and iRepertoire HTBI primers produced the TCR beta libraries. TCRdb used MiXCR to reprocess the multiplex PCR reads, holding one entry per CDR3 protein. This table holds a few hundred thousand distinct CDR3 sequences, roughly a fifth found once. Sequenced here: peripheral blood mononuclear cells (PBMCs), sampled at new diagnosis, from a patient treated with antithyroid drugs. The receptor set was obtained from a female donor with Graves disease.

The V gene is TRBV6-4, the J gene TRBJ1-1; no clear D. The CDR3 sequence is 15 residues long. V was trimmed by 5 bases and J by 5 bases, leaving 18 bases between them. CDR1 and CDR2 from the germline V gene are MRHNA and SNTAGT. The CDR3 region has the DNA TGTGCCAGCAGTTACCAAGGCCTTACTGGGACTGAAGCTTTCTTT. Protein sequence: CASSYQGLTGTEAFF.

About this clonotype: A clone one base away is much larger, so this may be a read error. This sequence joins TRBV5-6 and TRBJ2-2, with 8 positions matching TRBD2. J was trimmed by 7 bases and V by 4 bases; bases with no gene match: 6. This CDR3 has 14 amino acids. Germline assignment: CDR1 SGHDT and CDR2 YYEEEE. The CDR3 here is CASSRRTSRGELFF. CDR3 sequence (DNA): TGTGCCAGCAGCCGGAGGACTAGCCGCGGGGAGCTGTTTTTT.

This clonotype was observed many times. The chain employs TRBV6-1 and TRBJ1-5; D not resolved. Germline V gene lookup returns CDR1 MNHNS and CDR2 SASEGT. There are 15 residues in the CDR3. Trimming left V 6 bases short and J 2 bases short, with 14 bases between. The CDR3 reads CASRVLGSGNQPQHF. In nucleotides, the CDR3 is TGTGCCAGCAGGGTGCTGGGGTCGGGCAATCAGCCCCAGCATTTT.